The clone carrying this TCR beta chain was recorded many times. The sample belongs to a study of blood T cell repertoires in COVID-19. Study in general: The United States, Italy and Spain supplied acute and convalescent COVID-19 samples. T cells, B-cell-depleted T cells, or PBMCs supplied cDNA or gDNA.

Per the study methods: Reference gene primer amplification gave nucleated cell count estimates. Generated by immunoSEQ multiplex PCR, the TCRdb table keeps only in-frame clones and is missing some. That table furnishes V, J and clone size, whereas the DNA furnished D and trimming. The data hold fewer than 200,000 clones, with approximately 85% observed a single time. The CDR3 is 15 residues long. CDR1 is MGHRA, CDR2 YSYEKL, per germline. V trimming: 6 bases; J trimming: 1 base; junction bases outside the gene matches: 5. Sequenced input: peripheral blood. This chain connects TRBV4-1 to TRBJ2-2, with 7 bases lining up with TRBD2. The source is a man aged 55 to 70 who had recovered from COVID-19. The DNA of the CDR3 is TGCGCCAGCAGGAGGGACTACCGGAACACCGGGGAGCTGTTTTTT. Amino acid sequence: CASRRDYRNTGELFF.